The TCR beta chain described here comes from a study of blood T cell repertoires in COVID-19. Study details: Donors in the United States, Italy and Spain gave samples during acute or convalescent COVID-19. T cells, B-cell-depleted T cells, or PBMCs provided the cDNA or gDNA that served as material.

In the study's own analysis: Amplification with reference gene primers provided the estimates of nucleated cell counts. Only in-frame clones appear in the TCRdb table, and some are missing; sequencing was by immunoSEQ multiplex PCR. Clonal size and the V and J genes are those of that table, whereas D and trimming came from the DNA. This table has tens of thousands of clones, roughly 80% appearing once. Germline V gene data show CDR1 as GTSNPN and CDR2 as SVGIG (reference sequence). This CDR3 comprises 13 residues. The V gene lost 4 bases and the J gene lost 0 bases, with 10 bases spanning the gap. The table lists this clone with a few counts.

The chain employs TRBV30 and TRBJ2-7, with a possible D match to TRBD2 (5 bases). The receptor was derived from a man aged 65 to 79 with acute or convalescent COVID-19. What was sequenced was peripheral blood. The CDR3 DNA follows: TGTGCCTGGACGACTGGGAGCTCCTACGAGCAGTACTTC. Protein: CAWTTGSSYEQYF.